This TCR beta chain derives from a study of blood T cell repertoires in COVID-19 (dated by TCRdb to the early 2020s). Describing the broader study: Samples covering the acute and convalescent phases of COVID-19 were provided by collaborators in the United States, Italy and Spain. The material from the prospective study consisted of cDNA or gDNA derived from T cells, B-cell-depleted T cells, or PBMCs. Subjects who had been exposed to COVID-19, were actively infected with it, or had recovered from it provided the deeply sampled blood TCRbeta repertoires that made up the dataset. The repertoires were made available in a free public database intended to serve as a resource for research on the immune response to SARS-CoV-2. The samples were drawn from the first 160 participants of the ongoing ImmuneRACE study and from 950 to 1,500 subjects provided by 6 global collaborators. Sample metadata almost always included a de-identified subject ID, COVID-19 status, age in years and sex. HLA class I and class II types, where available, came from metadata supplied by the sample provider rather than from assay-based typing. Results and caveats for the whole study, not just this receptor: Clinical and demographic metadata were provided uncurated, with the amount varying by source and participant.

TCRbeta CDR3 regions were amplified from genomic DNA using the immunoSEQ Assay, a bias-controlled multiplex PCR. As for the authors' bioinformatics: The number of nucleated cells in each sample was estimated from the amplification of reference gene primers within the assay. Sequence reads were collapsed and filtered to measure the absolute abundance of every unique TCRbeta CDR3 rearrangement. Productive Simpson clonality was computed per sample as the square root of Simpson's diversity index over productive rearrangements. Imported from immuneACCESS, the table was reduced by TCRdb to in-frame sequences with V and J called. These copies leave out some clones; in studies compared against another copy, an unresolved V gene accounts for under half, and the cause of the remainder is not known. From that table come the V and J calls and clone size; the DNA was used to work out D and trimming. The sample data list 65,000 to 85,000 clones, and around 90% of these were observed just once. The ten largest clonotypes hold more than 2% of the sample.

Regarding this clone: What this receptor recognizes is not known. No base qualities exist here, and no much larger clone lies one base off it.

The collaborating institutions used their own protocols to collect whole blood in K2EDTA tubes. For TCRbeta analysis, collaborator samples were shipped as frozen whole blood, as isolated PBMCs, or as DNA extracted from either sample type. From the germline V gene, CDR1 is SGHRS and CDR2 is YFSETQ. V and J are truncated by 0 bases and 4 bases respectively, leaving an intervening sequence of 8 bases. The CDR3, from cysteine to phenylalanine, totals 13 residues. The read is trimmed to its CDR3 DNA, 39 bases read in frame from base 1. The clonotype originates from a human donor in a cohort sampled during active COVID-19. This chain is built from TRBV5-1 and TRBJ2-7; TRBD1 could be the D gene, as 6 bases match. Sample: peripheral blood. The bases are TGCGCCAGCAGCTTGGAGGGGGATTACGAGCAGTACTTC. Its translation reads: CASSLEGDYEQYF.